This TCR beta chain was observed in a study of blood T cells in healthy people across ages. A J-beta primer mix and a sample-barcoded 5' primer were used in a second PCR of about 7 to 12 cycles. TCRdb analysed the 5' RACE reads with MiXCR anew, one entry per CDR3 protein. The sample holds around 750,000 distinct CDR3 sequences; about 53% are singletons and the top ten take approximately 41%. Germline CDR1 and CDR2: LGHDT and YNNKEL (reference sequence). V gave up 3 bases and J gave up 13 bases; unmatched junction bases: 5. This CDR3 region has 13 residues. The specimen sequenced was blood. The chain combines TRBV3-1 with TRBJ2-1; 11 nucleotides line up with TRBD1. The source of this sequence is a man at least 80 years old in good health. The CDR3 reads CASSQDRGQRQFF. CDR3 DNA: TGTGCCAGCAGCCAGGACAGGGGGCAGCGACAGTTCTTC.